Shown below are 10 T cell receptor beta chains from a single sample sequenced in a study of technical replicates of blood from several donors (dated by TCRdb to 2015 to 2018). The library was obtained by the immunoSEQ multiplex PCR assay. The clones in this table, taken by TCRdb from immuneACCESS, are in-frame only. Not every clone is retained; where verified, under half of the shortfall comes from an unresolved V gene, and the cause of the rest is unknown. Within this sample are some 87,000 clones, with about 97% of them counted one time only. The top ten clones comprise about 0.31% of the sample. The sample comprised T cells isolated from PBMCs. The origin of the receptors is a human donor in good health.

This clone appeared a single time. The J gene is TRBJ1-3, the V gene TRBV7-6; TRBD1 matches at 8 bases. The CDR3 is made up of 15 amino acids. Germline assignment: CDR1 SGHVS and CDR2 FNYEAQ. The V gene end was trimmed by 5 bases and the J gene end by 4 bases; junction bases not matched to a gene: 7. The CDR3 protein is CASSPGQGTGNTIYF. In DNA, the CDR3 is TGTGCCAGCAGCCCCGGACAGGGAACAGGAAACACCATATATTTT.

The V and J genes are TRBV7-9 and TRBJ2-1, with TRBD2 matching 13 bases. J lost 9 bases, V lost 5 bases, and 7 bases had no gene match. CDR3 length: 15 residues. Looked up from germline, CDR1 is SEHNR and CDR2 is FQNEAQ (reference sequence). The CDR3 loop reads CASSGLAGESSEQFF. The CDR3 DNA follows: TGTGCCAGCAGCGGACTAGCGGGAGAATCGAGTGAGCAGTTCTTC.

This CDR3 reads CASSSPRTASDGYTF. The CDR3 region has the DNA TGTGCCAGCAGCTCTCCCCGGACAGCAAGTGATGGCTACACCTTC. This chain connects TRBV11-2 to TRBJ1-2; possibly TRBD1 for D (6 bases). V dropped 4 bases and J dropped 6 bases, with 18 bases sitting between them. The germline V gene has CDR1 SGHAT and CDR2 FQNNGV. The CDR3 covers 15 residues. Drawing the rest from reference TRBV11-2 and TRBJ1-2, the complete variable domain is EAGVAQSPRYKIIEKRQSVAFWCNPISGHATLYWYQQILGQGPKLLIQFQNNGVVDDSQLPKDRFSAERLKGVDSTLKIQPAKLEDSAVYLCASSSPRTASDGYTFGSGTRLTVV.

The chain uses TRBV28 and TRBJ2-7, with 7 bases lining up with TRBD2. The CDR3 covers 14 residues. Germline V gene lookup returns CDR1 MDHEN and CDR2 SYDVKM. J was trimmed by 3 bases and V by 2 bases; bases with no gene match: 4. The CDR3 DNA follows: TGTGCCAGCAGTTTACTAGCGGAGTACTACGAGCAGTACTTC. Its protein is CASSLLAEYYEQYF.

V usage is TRBV27 and J usage is TRBJ2-1; 7 bases are a match to TRBD2. Losses at the gene ends were 0 bases for V and 9 bases for J; bases not matched to a gene: 8. CDR3 size: 15 residues. Germline V CDR1 and CDR2: MNHEY, SMNVEV (reference sequence). Written as DNA, the CDR3 is TGTGCCAGCAGTTTATCAGTTCTAGCGGAGGGTGAGCAGTTCTTC. Its protein product is CASSLSVLAEGEQFF.

The chain is built from TRBV4-1 and TRBJ2-5; D is possibly TRBD1 (5 bases). Trimming stripped 1 base from V and 1 base from J, with 13 bases between. Germline values: CDR1 MGHRA, CDR2 YSYEKL. The CDR3 runs 16 residues. The DNA of the CDR3 is TGCGCCAGCAGCCAAGCTAGGGGAAGGGGCCAAGAGACCCAGTACTTC. It codes for CASSQARGRGQETQYF.

The rearrangement joins TRBV6-1 to TRBJ2-2, with TRBD2 matching over 11 bases. This CDR3 contains 15 residues. The germline CDR1 and CDR2 sequences are MNHNS and SASEGT. V lost 11 bases to trimming and J lost 2 bases; unmatched junction nucleotides: 7. The CDR3 region is CACSSGRKNTGELFF. CDR3 DNA sequence: TGTGCCTGTTCTAGCGGGAGGAAAAACACCGGGGAGCTGTTTTTT.

Written as DNA, the CDR3 is TGTGCCAGCAGCAACTTAGACAGGGGCTATAGCAATCAGCCCCAGCATTTT. It encodes CASSNLDRGYSNQPQHF. The V and J genes are TRBV5-8 and TRBJ1-5; 8 bases fit TRBD1. The CDR3 loop spans 17 amino acids. Germline-derived CDR1 and CDR2 are SGHTS and YDEGEE. With V trimmed by 4 bases and J by 0 bases, 9 bases remained unmatched.

In this sample, this clone turned up once. V gene TRBV18 combines with J gene TRBJ2-2, with 9 positions matching TRBD2. Losses at the gene ends were 0 bases for V and 6 bases for J; bases not matched to a gene: 5. Germline V gene sequence: CDR1 KGHSH, CDR2 LQKENI. The CDR3 has 16 amino acids. The CDR3 bases are TGTGCCAGCTCACCACCTTTTAGCGGGAGCCCCGGGGAGCTGTTTTTT. Translating gives CASSPPFSGSPGELFF.

This clone was picked up one time. The rearrangement links TRBV9 to TRBJ1-2, with 7 bases matching TRBD1. This CDR3 contains 14 residues. The V gene end was trimmed by 0 bases and the J gene end by 9 bases; junction bases not matched to a gene: 8. Germline CDR1 SGDLS, CDR2 YYNGEE. The CDR3 coding sequence is TGTGCCAGCAGCGTAGGAGGGGACAGCCGTAGCTACACCTTC. Its translation is CASSVGGDSRSYTF.